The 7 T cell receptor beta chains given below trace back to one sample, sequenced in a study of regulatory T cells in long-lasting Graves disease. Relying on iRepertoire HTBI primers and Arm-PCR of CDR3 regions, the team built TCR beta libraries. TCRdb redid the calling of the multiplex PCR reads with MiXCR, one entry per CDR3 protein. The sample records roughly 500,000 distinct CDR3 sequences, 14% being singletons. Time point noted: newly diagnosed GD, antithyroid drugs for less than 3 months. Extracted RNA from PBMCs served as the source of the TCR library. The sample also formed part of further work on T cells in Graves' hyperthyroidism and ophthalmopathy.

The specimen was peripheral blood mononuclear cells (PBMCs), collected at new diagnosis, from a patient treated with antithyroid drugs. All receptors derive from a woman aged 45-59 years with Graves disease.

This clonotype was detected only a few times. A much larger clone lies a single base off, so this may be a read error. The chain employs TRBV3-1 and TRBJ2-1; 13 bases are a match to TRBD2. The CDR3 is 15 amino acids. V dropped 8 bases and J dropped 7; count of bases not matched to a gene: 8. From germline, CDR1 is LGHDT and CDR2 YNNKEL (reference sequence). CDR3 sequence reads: CASGRTSGSRNEQFF. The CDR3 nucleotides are TGTGCCAGCGGTCGGACTAGCGGGAGTAGGAATGAGCAGTTCTTC.

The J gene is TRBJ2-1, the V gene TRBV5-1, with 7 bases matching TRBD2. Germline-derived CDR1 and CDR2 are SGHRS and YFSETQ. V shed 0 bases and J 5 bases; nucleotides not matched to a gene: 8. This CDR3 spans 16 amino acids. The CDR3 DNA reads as TGCGCCAGCAGCTTGGGAACGACTAGCCGTCACAATGAGCAGTTCTTC. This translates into CASSLGTTSRHNEQFF.

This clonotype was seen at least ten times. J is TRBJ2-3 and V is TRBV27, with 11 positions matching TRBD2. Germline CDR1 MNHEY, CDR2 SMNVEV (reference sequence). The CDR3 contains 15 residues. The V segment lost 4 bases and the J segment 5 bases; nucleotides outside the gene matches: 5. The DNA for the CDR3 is TGTGCCAGCAGTTACGGGACTAGCGGATTAGATACGCAGTATTTT. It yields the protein CASSYGTSGLDTQYF.

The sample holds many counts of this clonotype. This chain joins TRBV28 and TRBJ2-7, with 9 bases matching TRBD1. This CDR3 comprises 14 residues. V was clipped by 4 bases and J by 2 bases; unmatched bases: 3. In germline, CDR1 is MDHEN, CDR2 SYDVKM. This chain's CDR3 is CASSSGQGPYEQYF. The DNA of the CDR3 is TGTGCCAGCAGTTCCGGACAGGGGCCCTACGAGCAGTACTTC.

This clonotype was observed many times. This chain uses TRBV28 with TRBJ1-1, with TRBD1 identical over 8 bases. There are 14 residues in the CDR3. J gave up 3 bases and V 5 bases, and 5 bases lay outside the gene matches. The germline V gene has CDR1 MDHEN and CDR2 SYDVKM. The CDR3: CASSLRGRYTEAFF. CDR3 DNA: TGTGCCAGCAGTCTCAGGGGGCGATACACTGAAGCTTTCTTT. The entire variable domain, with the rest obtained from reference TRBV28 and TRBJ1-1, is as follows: DVKVTQSSRYLVKRTGEKVFLECVQDMDHENMFWYRQDPGLGLRLIYFSYDVKMKEKGDIPEGYSVSREKKERFSLILESASTNQTSMYLCASSLRGRYTEAFFGQGTRLTVV.

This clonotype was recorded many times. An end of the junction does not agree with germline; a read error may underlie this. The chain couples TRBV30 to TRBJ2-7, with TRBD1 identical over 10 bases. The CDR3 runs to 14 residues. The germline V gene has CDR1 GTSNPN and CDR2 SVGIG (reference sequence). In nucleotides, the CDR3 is TGTGCCTGGAGTGTACTGGGGACAGGGGCCAATTTCGTCTTC. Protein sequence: CAWSVLGTGANFVF.

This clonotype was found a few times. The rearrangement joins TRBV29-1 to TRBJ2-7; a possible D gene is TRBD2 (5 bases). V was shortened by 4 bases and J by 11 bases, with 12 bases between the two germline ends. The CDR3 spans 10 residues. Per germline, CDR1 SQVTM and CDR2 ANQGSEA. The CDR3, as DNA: TGCAGCGTTGGTGAGGGAAAGGAGTACTTC. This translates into CSVGEGKEYF.